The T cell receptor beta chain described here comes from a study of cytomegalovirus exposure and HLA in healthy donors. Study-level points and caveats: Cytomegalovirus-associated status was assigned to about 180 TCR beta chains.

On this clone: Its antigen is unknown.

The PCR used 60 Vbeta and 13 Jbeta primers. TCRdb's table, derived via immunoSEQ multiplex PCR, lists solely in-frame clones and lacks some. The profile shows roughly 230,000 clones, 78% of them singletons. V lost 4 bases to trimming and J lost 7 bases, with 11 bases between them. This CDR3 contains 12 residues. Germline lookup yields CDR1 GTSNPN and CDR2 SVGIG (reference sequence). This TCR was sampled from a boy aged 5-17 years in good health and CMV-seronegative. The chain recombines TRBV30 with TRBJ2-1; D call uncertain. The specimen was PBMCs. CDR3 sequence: CAWKSARNEQFF. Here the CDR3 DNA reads TGTGCCTGGAAGTCTGCTAGGAATGAGCAGTTCTTC.